Listed here are 2 T cell receptor beta chains from one sample, sequenced in a study of blood T cell repertoires in COVID-19. Data came from immunoSEQ multiplex PCR; TCRdb stores just in-frame clones and leaves some out. The sample consists of approximately 240,000 clones, around 90% of them appearing once. Material for sequencing was peripheral blood. These receptors came from a man aged 30-40 years with COVID-19, enrolled during active disease.

The V call is TRBV9, the J call TRBJ2-1; 11 bases are shared with TRBD2. CDR1 SGDLS and CDR2 YYNGEE come from the germline V gene. With 0 bases clipped from V and 2 bases from J, the junction kept 4 bases outside the gene matches. CDR3 length: 17 amino acids. CDR3 residues: CASSVGLAGLAYNEQFF. The DNA for the CDR3 is TGTGCCAGCAGCGTAGGACTAGCGGGGCTCGCCTACAATGAGCAGTTCTTC.

This chain connects TRBV3-1 (or the pseudogene TRBV3-2) to TRBJ2-5; D possibly corresponds to TRBD2 (7 bases). CDR1 and CDR2 (germline): LGHDT, YNNKEL (reference sequence). This CDR3 is built from 13 residues. Trimming took off 7 bases at V and 6 bases at J, with 15 bases between the two ends. The CDR3, as DNA: TGTGCCAGCAACCTCGCCGGGGGGCAGACCCAGTACTTC. The encoded protein is CASNLAGGQTQYF.